The 3 T cell receptor beta chains reported below all come from one sample, sequenced in a study of Tregs in tolerant kidney transplant recipients (dated by TCRdb to between 2018 and 2021). Receptor amplification or capture employed the immunoSEQ multiplex PCR assay. This is the immuneACCESS table as TCRdb keeps it, with only in-frame sequences that have V and J called. A part of the clones is gone; compared with another copy, unresolved V genes explain less than half, and the rest is unexplained. This sample comprises fewer than 70,000 clones, more than 70% of them detected only once. The ten largest clonotypes hold roughly 5% of the sample. Sequencing was performed on CD4+ T cells from blood. These receptor sequences come from a human donor in good health.

The chain employs TRBV9 and TRBJ2-3; no reliable D call. Between the trimmed V and J ends, which lost 4 bases and 6 bases, there was a span of 15 bases. There are 14 residues in the CDR3. In germline, CDR1 is SGDLS, CDR2 YYNGEE. CDR3 sequence reads: CASSPRISADTQYF. The CDR3 DNA reads as TGTGCCAGCAGCCCCCGCATAAGCGCTGATACGCAGTATTTT.

The rearrangement uses TRBV6-1 and TRBJ2-3; D might be TRBD2 (5 bases). V dropped 8 bases and J dropped 4 bases, with 19 bases sitting between them. Germline-derived CDR1 and CDR2 are MNHNS and SASEGT. The CDR3 sequence is 15 residues long. Here the CDR3 DNA reads TGTGCCAGCGAACCCCCCGGACTTTATGCAGATACGCAGTATTTT. Translation gives CASEPPGLYADTQYF.

V is TRBV28 and J is TRBJ2-5; D may be TRBD2 (6 bases). Germline V CDR1 and CDR2: MDHEN, SYDVKM. Trimming stripped 4 bases from V and 5 bases from J, with 20 bases between. This CDR3 is built from 16 residues. The CDR3 is CASSSRGTAEGETQYF. The CDR3 DNA reads TGTGCCAGCAGTTCCCGCGGGACGGCCGAGGGGGAGACCCAGTACTTC.